This T cell receptor beta chain was identified in a study of CD8+ T cells in alopecia areata. After isolation, RNA underwent reverse transcription to generate cDNA as the sequencing template. Sequencing used immunoSEQ multiplex PCR; TCRdb keeps in-frame clones, though not all of them. The repertoire consists of almost 250,000 clones, with under 70% occurring once and the leading ten covering more than 0.95%. Material: CD4+ T cells sorted from blood, obtained at week 0. The receptor's source is a human donor with alopecia areata.

The CDR3 loop is CASSGAGDYYGYTF. The CDR3 DNA sequence: TGTGCCAGCAGCGGGGCGGGGGATTACTATGGCTACACCTTC. V gene TRBV9 combines with J gene TRBJ1-2, with D tentatively TRBD1 (5 bases). Trimming cost V 3 bases and J 3 bases, with 12 bases left between them. The CDR3 is made up of 14 amino acids. CDR1 SGDLS and CDR2 YYNGEE come from the germline V gene. Filled out from reference TRBV9 and TRBJ1-2, the complete variable domain reads DSGVTQTPKHLITATGQRVTLRCSPRSGDLSVYWYQQSLDQGLQFLIQYYNGEERAKGNILERFSAQQFPDLHSELNLSSLELGDSALYFCASSGAGDYYGYTFGSGTRLTVV.